Listed below are T cell receptor beta chains from one sample, sequenced in a study of blood T cell repertoires in COVID-19. Sequencing used immunoSEQ multiplex PCR; TCRdb keeps in-frame clones, though not all of them. This repertoire shows around 300,000 clones, 65% to 90% found once; its top ten account for approximately 7.5%. What was sequenced was peripheral blood. These receptors were obtained from a human donor in a cohort sampled during active COVID-19. CDR3s include the opening cysteine and the closing phenylalanine or tryptophan. D genes are given only for firm matches. Size values are once, few and many counts, or a class for expanded clones, and some rows have none.

abundance	v_gene	d_gene	j_gene	len	CDR3nt	CDR3aa
.	TRBV18	.	TRBJ2-5	10	TGTGCCAGCGCGCAAGAGACCCAGTACTTC	CASAQETQYF
.	TRBV7-9	TRBD2	TRBJ2-3	18	TGTGCCAGCATCCTCCCCCCCAGACTAGCGGGGATCACAGATACGCAGTATTTT	CASILPPRLAGITDTQYF
.	TRBV30	.	TRBJ1-5	15	TGTGCCTGGAGTGGATCGGGGTTTAGCAATCAGCCCCAGCATTTT	CAWSGSGFSNQPQHF
.	TRBV6-2/TRBV6-3	.	TRBJ1-3	17	TGTGCCAGCAGTTACTCGAGCCAGGGACAATCTGGAAACACCATATATTTT	CASSYSSQGQSGNTIYF
.	TRBV19	TRBD1	TRBJ1-2	15	TGTGCCAGTAGTATAATCAGGGGGAGTGACTATGGCTACACCTTC	CASSIIRGSDYGYTF
.	TRBV30	TRBD1	TRBJ1-2	15	TGTGCCTGGAGTGTAGGCAGGGGGCAAAGAAACGGCTACACCTTC	CAWSVGRGQRNGYTF
.	TRBV3-1/TRBV3-2	.	TRBJ1-1	13	TGTGCCAGCAGGAGGGTGGGGGGAACTGAAGCTTTCTTT	CASRRVGGTEAFF
.	TRBV14	.	TRBJ2-2	16	TGTGCCAGCAGCCAAGGGACATTCGCGAACACCGGGGAGCTGTTTTTT	CASSQGTFANTGELFF
.	TRBV6-1	.	TRBJ1-5	14	TGTGCCAGCAGTGACAGGGGCAGGTATCAGCCCCAGCATTTT	CASSDRGRYQPQHF
medium-sized	TRBV30	TRBD1	TRBJ2-7	12	TGTGCCTGGAGTTTACAGGGGTGGGAGCAGTACTTC	CAWSLQGWEQYF
.	TRBV2	.	TRBJ2-7	15	TGTGCCAGCGTACAGACAGCAGAAATTGGATACGAGCAGTACTTC	CASVQTAEIGYEQYF
.	TRBV7-9	TRBD1	TRBJ1-5	15	TGTGCCAGCAGCCCCGGGACAGTGGGCAATCAGCCCCAGCATTTT	CASSPGTVGNQPQHF
.	TRBV11-1	.	TRBJ1-1	15	TGTGCCAGCACCTCAGTGACAGGTGGGAGCACTGAAGCTTTCTTT	CASTSVTGGSTEAFF
.	TRBV18	.	TRBJ2-1	14	TGTGCCAGCTCACCAGGGACAAACTACAATGAGCAGTTCTTC	CASSPGTNYNEQFF
.	TRBV4-1	.	TRBJ2-6	17	TGCGCCAGCAGCCAAGCGGCAGGGAATTCTGGGGCCAACGTCCTGACTTTC	CASSQAAGNSGANVLTF
once	TRBV29-1	.	TRBJ1-2	10	TGCAGCGTTGAAGCCCAGGGCTACACCTTC	CSVEAQGYTF
.	TRBV9	TRBD2	TRBJ2-1	15	TGTGCCAGCAGCGCCTCACTAGCGGGGGCGGATGAGCAGTTCTTC	CASSASLAGADEQFF
.	TRBV28	TRBD2	TRBJ2-3	16	TGTGCCAGCAGCCCTGGAGGGGCGGGGGTCACAGATACGCAGTATTTT	CASSPGGAGVTDTQYF
.	TRBV9	.	TRBJ1-5	15	TGTGCCAGCAGCCGTGGAGGTGGGGGCAATCAGCCCCAGCATTTT	CASSRGGGGNQPQHF
.	TRBV10-2	.	TRBJ1-1	11	TGCGCCAGCCAGGAGGGCACTGAAGCTTTCTTT	CASQEGTEAFF
.	TRBV10-2	.	TRBJ2-1	14	TGCGCCAGCAGAGAAATGGGACAAACCAATGAGCAGTTCTTC	CASREMGQTNEQFF
.	TRBV6-1	TRBD2	TRBJ2-1	14	TGTGCCAGCAGCCTGCGGGGGGGTTACAATGAGCAGTTCTTC	CASSLRGGYNEQFF
.	TRBV20-1	.	TRBJ1-1	15	TGCAGTGCTAGTTGGTCTTTGGCGGGGATCTATGAAGCTTTCTTT	CSASWSLAGIYEAFF
.	TRBV7-8	TRBD1	TRBJ1-5	15	TGTGCCAGCAGTGGGGACAGGGTTTTTTTTCAGCCCCAGCATTTT	CASSGDRVFFQPQHF
few	TRBV14	.	TRBJ1-1	15	TGTGCCAGCAGCCAGGGAGGCAGGGTGAACACTGAAGCTTTCTTT	CASSQGGRVNTEAFF
.	TRBV3-1/TRBV3-2	TRBD1	TRBJ2-3	13	TGTGCCAGCAGTCGACAGGGGTCAGATACGCAGTATTTT	CASSRQGSDTQYF
.	TRBV3-1/TRBV3-2	.	TRBJ1-5	16	TGTGCCAGCAGCCAAGATGGAACCAGGGGCAATCAGCCCCAGCATTTT	CASSQDGTRGNQPQHF
.	TRBV6-5	.	TRBJ1-2	15	TGTGCCAGCAGTTCGGGAACCCTTCGAACAAGGGGCTACACCTTC	CASSSGTLRTRGYTF
.	TRBV5-1	TRBD1	TRBJ2-5	15	TGCGCCAGCAGCCCGGGACAGGGGCATGAAGAGACCCAGTACTTC	CASSPGQGHEETQYF
.	TRBV14	.	TRBJ2-2	13	TGTGCCAGCAGCCAAGAACTAGCCGGGGAGCTGTTTTTT	CASSQELAGELFF
.	TRBV6-5	TRBD1	TRBJ2-1	14	TGTGCCAGCAGTCCCGGGACAGGGGAGGATGAGCAGTTCTTC	CASSPGTGEDEQFF
.	TRBV3-1/TRBV3-2	TRBD1	TRBJ1-2	15	TGTGCCAGCAGCGGAACCGGGACAGTGTCAGGAGGCTACACCTTC	CASSGTGTVSGGYTF
.	TRBV7-3	.	TRBJ2-3	16	TGTGCCAGCAGCTTAACCGGGGGACCCCCAACAGATACGCAGTATTTT	CASSLTGGPPTDTQYF
.	TRBV10-2	TRBD2	TRBJ2-1	15	TGCGCCAGCAGTGGGTCCGGGGGGGGTAGGAATGAGCAGTTCTTC	CASSGSGGGRNEQFF
.	TRBV14	.	TRBJ2-1	11	TGTGCCAGCAGCCAAGCGCGGGAGCAGTTCTTC	CASSQAREQFF
.	TRBV7-8	.	TRBJ1-2	14	TGTGCCAGCAGCAAAGGGGATTTGGGCTATGGCTACACCTTC	CASSKGDLGYGYTF
.	TRBV18	TRBD2	TRBJ2-1	14	TGTGCCAGTCAACTAGCGGGGGCCAACGACGAGCAGTTCTTC	CASQLAGANDEQFF
.	TRBV2	TRBD1	TRBJ1-5	16	TGTGCCAGCAGCCCACTACCGGGACAGGGTGTTCAGCCCCAGCATTTT	CASSPLPGQGVQPQHF
.	TRBV5-1	TRBD1	TRBJ1-4	14	TGCGCCAGCAGCTCCCGGGACAGCAATGAAAAACTGTTTTTT	CASSSRDSNEKLFF
.	TRBV20-1	.	TRBJ1-1	11	TGCAGTGCTAGGAGGGTTTCTGAAGCTTTCTTT	CSARRVSEAFF
.	TRBV7-9	TRBD1	TRBJ1-2	13	TGTGCCAGCAGCGGACGGGACAGAGATGGCTACACCTTC	CASSGRDRDGYTF
.	TRBV19	TRBD2	TRBJ2-1	17	TGTGCCAGTAGTTTTAGCGGGGGGGCGAGCTCCTACAATGAGCAGTTCTTC	CASSFSGGASSYNEQFF
.	TRBV30	.	TRBJ1-5	13	TGTGCCTGGAGTTTCAGGGACAATCAGCCCCAGCATTTT	CAWSFRDNQPQHF
once	TRBV15	TRBD1	TRBJ2-1	17	TGTGCCACCAGCATCCTCTCCGGGACAGGACACTACAATGAGCAGTTCTTC	CATSILSGTGHYNEQFF
once	TRBV7-8	.	TRBJ1-4	14	TGTGCCAGCAGCTCATATGGGCCCCGGGGGTTACTGTTTTTT	CASSSYGPRGLLFF
.	TRBV28	TRBD1	TRBJ1-4	15	TGTGCCAGCAGTCCGCCAGGGGGTTTAAATGAAAAACTGTTTTTT	CASSPPGGLNEKLFF
.	TRBV10-3	.	TRBJ1-3	13	TGTGCCATCCAGGAAAGCCGGGAAAACACCATATATTTT	CAIQESRENTIYF
.	TRBV11-3	.	TRBJ2-1	13	TGTGCCAGCAGCTTAGAGTTAGGGGGTGAGCAGTTCTTC	CASSLELGGEQFF
.	TRBV7-8	.	TRBJ2-2	16	TGTGCCAGCAGCCTTTACAGGATCTCGAACACCGGGGAGCTGTTTTTT	CASSLYRISNTGELFF
.	TRBV7-8	.	TRBJ1-2	12	TGTGCCAGCAGCCCCGGAGGCTATGGCTACACCTTC	CASSPGGYGYTF
.	TRBV7-9	.	TRBJ2-7	15	TGTGCCAGCAGCTTAGCGAGTGGTTCTTCCTACGAGCAGTACTTC	CASSLASGSSYEQYF
.	TRBV19	TRBD1	TRBJ2-6	17	TGTGCCAGTAAAACAGGGGCTGGGCTATCTGGGGCCAACGTCCTGACTTTC	CASKTGAGLSGANVLTF
.	TRBV7-2	.	TRBJ1-5	16	TGTGCCAGCAGCTTATTCGGGCAGGGGCTCAATCAGCCCCAGCATTTT	CASSLFGQGLNQPQHF